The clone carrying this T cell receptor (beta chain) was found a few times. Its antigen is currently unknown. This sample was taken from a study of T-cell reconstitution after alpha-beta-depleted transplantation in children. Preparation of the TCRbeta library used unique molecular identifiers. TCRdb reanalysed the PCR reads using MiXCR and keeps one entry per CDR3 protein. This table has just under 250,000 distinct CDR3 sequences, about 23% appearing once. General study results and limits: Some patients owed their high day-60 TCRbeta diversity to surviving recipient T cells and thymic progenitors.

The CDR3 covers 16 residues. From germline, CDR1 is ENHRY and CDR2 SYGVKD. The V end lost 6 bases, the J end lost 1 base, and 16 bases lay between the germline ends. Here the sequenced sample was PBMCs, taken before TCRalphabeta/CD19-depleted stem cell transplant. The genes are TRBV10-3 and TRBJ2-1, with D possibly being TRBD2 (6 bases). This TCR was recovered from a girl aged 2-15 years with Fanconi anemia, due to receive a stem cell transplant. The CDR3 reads CAIRDKGGNSYNEQFF. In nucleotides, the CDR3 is TGTGCCATCAGAGATAAAGGCGGGAATTCCTACAATGAGCAGTTCTTC.